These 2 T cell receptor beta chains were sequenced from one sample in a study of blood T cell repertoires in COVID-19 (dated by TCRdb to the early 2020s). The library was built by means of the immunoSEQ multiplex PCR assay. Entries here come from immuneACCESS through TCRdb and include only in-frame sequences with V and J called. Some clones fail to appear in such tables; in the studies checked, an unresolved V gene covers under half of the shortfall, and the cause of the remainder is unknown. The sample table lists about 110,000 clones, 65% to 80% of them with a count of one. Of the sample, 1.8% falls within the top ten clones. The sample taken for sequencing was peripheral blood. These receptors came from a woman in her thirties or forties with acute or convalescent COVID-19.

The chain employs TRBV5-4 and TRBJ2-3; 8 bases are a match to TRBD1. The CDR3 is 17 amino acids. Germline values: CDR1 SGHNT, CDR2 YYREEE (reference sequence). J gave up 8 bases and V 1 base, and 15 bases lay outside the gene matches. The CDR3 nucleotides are TGTGCCAGCAGCTTGTCCCGGACAGGGAGTTTGTTAGGTACGCAGTATTTT. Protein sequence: CASSLSRTGSLLGTQYF.

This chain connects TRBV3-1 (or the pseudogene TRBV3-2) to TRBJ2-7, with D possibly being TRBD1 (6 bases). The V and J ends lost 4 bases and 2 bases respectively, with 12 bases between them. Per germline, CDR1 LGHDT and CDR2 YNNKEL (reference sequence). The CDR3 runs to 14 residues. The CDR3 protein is CASSPPGQTYEQYF. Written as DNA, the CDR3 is TGTGCCAGCAGCCCCCCGGGACAAACCTACGAGCAGTACTTC.